This T cell receptor beta chain was obtained from a study of blood T cell repertoires in COVID-19. The CDR3 has 15 amino acids. V was pared by 2 bases and J by 9 bases, with 4 bases of the junction left unmatched. Looked up from germline, CDR1 is SEHNR and CDR2 is FQNEAQ (reference sequence). The repertoire was sequenced with immunoSEQ multiplex PCR; TCRdb's copy has only in-frame clones and lacks some. The sample contains about 240,000 clones, 82% of which appear only once. The receptor's source is a woman aged 80 or over with COVID-19, enrolled during active disease. The specimen was peripheral blood. The rearrangement uses TRBV7-9 and TRBJ1-6; 10 bases line up with TRBD1. The chain's CDR3 is CASSLTGTGVSPLHF. The CDR3 region has the DNA TGTGCCAGCAGCTTAACCGGGACAGGGGTTTCACCCCTCCACTTT. The variable domain in full, with the rest retrieved from reference TRBV7-9 and TRBJ1-6, is DTGVSQNPRHKITKRGQNVTFRCDPISEHNRLYWYRQTLGQGPEFLTYFQNEAQLEKSRLLSDRFSAERPKGSFSTLEIQRTEQGDSAMYLCASSLTGTGVSPLHFGNGTRLTVT.